A selection of T cell receptor beta chains follows, all from one sample in a study of shared clonotypes between healthy human individuals. Clones were sequenced by immunoSEQ multiplex PCR, and TCRdb holds only the in-frame ones, with some missing. The table records a few million clones, 90% to 96% of them present only once. The sequenced sample was naive CD4+ T cells sorted from blood. The receptors were sampled from a man aged 18-30 years in good health. The CDR3 runs from the conserved cysteine through the conserved F or W. Fields, in order: D gene, V gene, clone size, J gene, CDR3 protein, CDR3 DNA. The D gene is left open where the match is weak. Only part of the rows carry a size: once, few, many, or a class if the clone is expanded.

TRBD1	TRBV5-1	few	TRBJ2-7	CASSFYRDRGLEQYF	TGCGCCAGCAGCTTCTACCGGGACAGGGGGCTCGAGCAGTACTTC
.	TRBV18	.	TRBJ2-7	CASSPSSGRGNEQYF	TGTGCCAGCTCACCCTCCAGTGGCAGGGGAAACGAGCAGTACTTC
.	TRBV2	.	TRBJ2-3	CASNLLQTDTQYF	TGTGCCAGCAATTTACTACAGACAGATACGCAGTATTTT
TRBD1	TRBV19	.	TRBJ1-5	CASSITGTGRQPQHF	TGTGCCAGTAGTATCACAGGGACAGGGAGACAGCCCCAGCATTTT
.	TRBV7-6	.	TRBJ2-1	CASSLEEFNEQFF	TGTGCCAGCAGCTTAGAGGAGTTCAATGAGCAGTTCTTC
.	TRBV11-2	once	TRBJ2-1	CASSSEGSSYNEQFF	TGTGCCAGCAGCTCAGAGGGGAGCTCCTACAATGAGCAGTTCTTC
TRBD1	TRBV7-9	.	TRBJ2-5	CASRQTDNRGETQYF	TGTGCCAGCAGACAAACGGACAACAGGGGTGAGACCCAGTACTTC
.	TRBV6-5	.	TRBJ2-5	CASSRDSPGTQYF	TGTGCCAGCAGTCGGGACTCCCCAGGGACCCAGTACTTC
.	TRBV7-2	.	TRBJ1-4	CASSLGTDEKLFF	TGTGCCAGCAGCTTAGGGACAGACGAAAAACTGTTTTTT
TRBD1	TRBV7-2	.	TRBJ2-7	CASRQGVSYEQYF	TGTGCCAGTCGACAGGGAGTTTCCTACGAGCAGTACTTC
.	TRBV2	.	TRBJ2-2	CASSGQGFTGELFF	TGTGCCAGCAGTGGCCAGGGGTTCACCGGGGAGCTGTTTTTT
.	TRBV28	once	TRBJ2-1	CASSLIGNIYNEQFF	TGTGCCAGCAGTTTAATCGGAAATATCTACAATGAGCAGTTCTTC
TRBD1	TRBV18	.	TRBJ1-6	CASRSDQGGSPLHF	TGTGCCAGCCGAAGTGATCAGGGGGGGTCACCCCTCCACTTT
TRBD1	TRBV28	.	TRBJ1-2	CASSFLPGQGYYTF	TGTGCCAGCAGTTTCCTCCCCGGACAGGGCTACTACACCTTC
.	TRBV14	once	TRBJ2-6	CASSQGTGANVLTF	TGTGCCAGCAGCCAGGGCACTGGGGCCAACGTCCTGACTTTC
TRBD1	TRBV6-5	.	TRBJ2-7	CASRAGTGDFYEQYF	TGTGCCAGCAGGGCCGGGACAGGGGATTTCTACGAGCAGTACTTC
TRBD1	TRBV25-1	.	TRBJ1-1	CASSASGTGGRYSFF	TGTGCCAGCAGTGCATCCGGGACAGGGGGCAGGTACTCTTTCTTT
.	TRBV18	.	TRBJ2-1	CASSPPAARINEQFF	TGTGCCAGCTCACCACCGGCCGCGCGGATCAATGAGCAGTTCTTC
.	TRBV19	.	TRBJ2-7	CASSIRLVRGFDEQYF	TGTGCCAGTAGTATCCGATTGGTACGGGGATTTGACGAGCAGTACTTC
.	TRBV6-6	.	TRBJ2-5	CASSFWAAETQYF	TGTGCCAGCAGTTTTTGGGCAGCAGAGACCCAGTACTTC
TRBD1	TRBV7-2	.	TRBJ2-6	CASSFPTGHSGANVLTF	TGTGCCAGCAGCTTCCCGACAGGGCATTCTGGGGCCAACGTCCTGACTTTC
.	TRBV2	.	TRBJ2-5	CASSERWDQETQYF	TGTGCCAGCAGTGAACGTTGGGACCAAGAGACCCAGTACTTC
.	TRBV7-6	.	TRBJ2-2	CASSSLGDTGELFF	TGTGCCAGCAGCTCCTTAGGGGACACCGGGGAGCTGTTTTTT
TRBD2	TRBV5-1	.	TRBJ2-1	CASSLAPSGASNEQFF	TGCGCCAGCAGCTTGGCCCCTAGCGGGGCCTCCAATGAGCAGTTCTTC
.	TRBV7-9	.	TRBJ2-5	CASSQTEVYETQYF	TGTGCCAGCAGCCAGACGGAGGTTTACGAGACCCAGTACTTC
TRBD2	TRBV6-6	.	TRBJ2-7	CASKVPGLATYEQYF	TGTGCCAGCAAAGTACCGGGACTAGCGACCTACGAGCAGTACTTC
.	TRBV30	once	TRBJ2-4	CAWKGAKNIQYF	TGTGCCTGGAAAGGGGCCAAAAACATTCAGTACTTC
.	TRBV6-1	.	TRBJ2-3	CASLTGGADTQYF	TGTGCCAGCCTAACGGGCGGGGCAGATACGCAGTATTTT
.	TRBV2	.	TRBJ2-7	CASSVGRGIYEQYF	TGTGCCAGCAGCGTCGGAAGGGGTATCTACGAGCAGTACTTC
.	TRBV5-1	.	TRBJ2-7	CASKGSSYEQYF	TGCGCCAGCAAGGGGAGCTCCTACGAGCAGTACTTC
TRBD1	TRBV5-1	.	TRBJ2-1	CASSLTGGAYNEQFF	TGCGCCAGCAGCTTGACAGGGGGAGCCTACAATGAGCAGTTCTTC
TRBD1	TRBV6-1	.	TRBJ2-7	CASRLTGVGPYEQYF	TGTGCCAGCAGACTAACAGGGGTAGGGCCCTACGAGCAGTACTTC
.	TRBV6-1	.	TRBJ1-1	CASSEMSGPLTAFF	TGTGCCAGCAGTGAAATGAGCGGACCTTTGACAGCTTTCTTT
.	TRBV7-2	.	TRBJ2-3	CASSFLEGGTDTQYF	TGTGCCAGCAGCTTTTTAGAGGGGGGCACAGATACGCAGTATTTT
TRBD2	TRBV5-1	.	TRBJ2-2	CASRPGGSDTGELFF	TGCGCCAGCAGGCCGGGCGGGAGTGACACCGGGGAGCTGTTTTTT
.	TRBV2	.	TRBJ1-6	CASSESGKAGSPLHF	TGTGCCAGCAGTGAATCGGGGAAAGCAGGTTCACCCCTCCACTTT
.	TRBV10-3	.	TRBJ1-2	CAIQRAYRADYGYTF	TGTGCCATCCAGCGAGCTTACAGGGCCGACTATGGCTACACCTTC
TRBD2	TRBV2	.	TRBJ2-5	CASSGTSGIRETQYF	TGTGCCAGCAGTGGGACTAGCGGTATCCGAGAGACCCAGTACTTC
TRBD1	TRBV6-5	.	TRBJ1-6	CASSRQGKLSPLHF	TGTGCCAGCAGCCGACAGGGGAAATTGTCACCCCTCCACTTT
.	TRBV7-6	.	TRBJ1-6	CASSLFPRGHNSPLHF	TGTGCCAGCAGCTTATTCCCCAGAGGACACAATTCACCCCTCCACTTT
.	TRBV5-1	.	TRBJ1-4	CASSTRQANEKLFF	TGCGCCAGCAGCACCCGACAGGCTAATGAAAAACTGTTTTTT
.	TRBV27	once	TRBJ1-5	CASSLRRDQPQHF	TGTGCCAGCAGTTTAAGGAGGGATCAGCCCCAGCATTTT